Listed below are T cell receptor beta chains from one sample, sequenced in a study of blood T cell repertoires in COVID-19. TCRdb's copy holds only in-frame clones and misses some; the assay was immunoSEQ multiplex PCR. The sample lists under 40,000 clones; roughly 93% were seen once. Sequencing used peripheral blood. All receptors derive from a human donor in a cohort sampled during active COVID-19. The CDR3 runs from the conserved cysteine through the conserved F or W. The order of the fields is J gene, V gene, clone size, D gene, CDR3 protein, CDR3 DNA. A D gene is named only where the DNA matches it firmly. Clone size is not always given. Where it is, it says once, few, many or a class for expanded clones.

>TRBJ1-4|TRBV18|-|TRBD1
CASSRQGLNEKLFF
TGTGCCAGCTCACGACAGGGACTTAATGAAAAACTGTTTTTT
>TRBJ2-1|TRBV19|-|TRBD2
CASSIRSGRADSEQFF
TGTGCCAGTAGTATACGGAGCGGGAGGGCCGATAGTGAGCAGTTCTTC
>TRBJ2-7|TRBV6-5|-|TRBD2
CASSLSGSSYEQYF
TGTGCCAGCAGCCTTAGCGGGAGCTCCTACGAGCAGTACTTC
>TRBJ2-7|TRBV27|-|-
CASSLGLTYEQYF
TGTGCCAGCAGTTTAGGACTAACCTACGAGCAGTACTTC
>TRBJ2-1|TRBV20-1|-|-
CSVITDNEQFF
TGCAGTGTTATCACAGACAATGAGCAGTTCTTC
>TRBJ2-1|TRBV9|-|TRBD2
CASSPQGLAGYNEQFF
TGTGCCAGCAGCCCCCAGGGACTAGCGGGTTACAATGAGCAGTTCTTC
>TRBJ2-5|TRBV18|-|-
CASSPLGRGEQETQYF
TGTGCCAGCTCACCACTCGGCAGGGGAGAACAAGAGACCCAGTACTTC
>TRBJ2-2|TRBV6-6|-|TRBD2
CASSAQRETPGELFF
TGTGCCAGCAGTGCCCAGCGGGAGACCCCCGGGGAGCTGTTTTTT
>TRBJ2-7|TRBV7-9|-|-
CATKTSPAGASYEQYF
TGTGCCACTAAAACGAGCCCGGCAGGGGCTTCCTACGAGCAGTACTTC
>TRBJ2-3|TRBV30|-|-
CAWSGGVLMNTQYF
TGTGCCTGGAGCGGGGGAGTCCTTATGAATACGCAGTATTTT
>TRBJ1-2|TRBV19|-|-
CASSIFRDGYTF
TGTGCCAGTAGTATTTTTCGGGATGGCTACACCTTC
>TRBJ1-4|TRBV18|-|-
CASSPRSRGGDTNEKLFF
TGTGCCAGCTCACCTCGAAGCCGTGGGGGCGATACTAATGAAAAACTGTTTTTT
>TRBJ1-2|TRBV7-3|-|-
CASSSPGLGYTF
TGTGCCAGCAGCTCCCCAGGGCTCGGCTACACCTTC
>TRBJ2-3|TRBV3-1/TRBV3-2|-|TRBD2
CASSQEGLAGQDTQYF
TGTGCCAGCAGCCAAGAGGGACTAGCGGGGCAAGATACGCAGTATTTT
>TRBJ2-3|TRBV28|-|-
CASSRNYRDVRGTDTQYF
TGTGCCAGCAGCAGGAACTACAGGGATGTGCGAGGCACAGATACGCAGTATTTT
>TRBJ2-7|TRBV19|-|-
CASSIGLARTYEQYF
TGTGCCAGTAGTATAGGCCTAGCCCGAACCTACGAGCAGTACTTC
>TRBJ1-4|TRBV10-3|-|TRBD1
CAISELPGPGGNEKLFF
TGTGCCATCAGTGAGCTACCCGGACCAGGGGGCAATGAAAAACTGTTTTTT
>TRBJ1-2|TRBV6-4|few|TRBD1
CASSEGAGGYTF
TGTGCCAGCAGCGAGGGGGCGGGCGGCTACACCTTC
>TRBJ2-1|TRBV7-8|-|-
CASSAGPGVNEQFF
TGTGCCAGCAGCGCGGGACCTGGAGTCAATGAGCAGTTCTTC
>TRBJ2-7|TRBV3-1/TRBV3-2|-|TRBD2
CASSQRTSGSLYEQYF
TGTGCCAGCAGCCAGAGGACTAGCGGGAGTCTCTACGAGCAGTACTTC
>TRBJ2-3|TRBV6-7|-|-
CASRARARAGTDTQYF
TGTGCCAGCAGGGCCAGGGCCCGGGCGGGCACAGATACGCAGTATTTT
>TRBJ2-3|TRBV27|-|-
CASSLFQGTTDTQYF
TGTGCCAGCAGTTTATTTCAGGGTACGACAGATACGCAGTATTTT
>TRBJ1-3|TRBV18|-|TRBD1
CASSALPGQGSGNTIYF
TGTGCCAGCTCAGCCCTCCCGGGACAGGGCTCTGGAAACACCATATATTTT
>TRBJ2-3|TRBV7-2|-|-
CASSLVRRDTQYF
TGTGCCAGCAGCTTAGTGCGCCGAGATACGCAGTATTTT
>TRBJ1-1|TRBV7-9|once|-
CASTSSHTEAFF
TGTGCCAGCACATCTTCCCACACTGAAGCTTTCTTT
>TRBJ2-7|TRBV28|-|-
CASVNRVMVYEQYF
TGTGCCAGTGTAAACAGGGTAATGGTCTACGAGCAGTACTTC
>TRBJ2-2|TRBV18|-|TRBD1
CASSPNVEGAYTGELFF
TGTGCCAGCTCACCGAATGTCGAGGGGGCCTACACCGGGGAGCTGTTTTTT
>TRBJ1-5|TRBV18|-|-
CASPPGGRRSNQPQHF
TGTGCCAGCCCACCAGGAGGTCGGAGAAGCAATCAGCCCCAGCATTTT
>TRBJ2-2|TRBV5-5|-|-
CASSSSGLTGELFF
TGTGCCAGCAGCTCCAGTGGGCTAACCGGGGAGCTGTTTTTT
>TRBJ2-5|TRBV9|-|-
CASSVGDYQETQYF
TGTGCCAGCAGCGTAGGGGACTACCAAGAGACCCAGTACTTC
>TRBJ2-3|TRBV2|-|-
CASTREKADTQYF
TGTGCCAGCACGAGAGAAAAAGCAGATACGCAGTATTTT
>TRBJ2-1|TRBV7-8|-|-
CASSLAAGEQFF
TGTGCCAGCAGCTTAGCGGCGGGGGAGCAGTTCTTC
>TRBJ1-5|TRBV4-1|-|-
CASSSGLSNQPQHF
TGCGCCAGCAGTTCGGGTCTTAGCAATCAGCCCCAGCATTTT
>TRBJ2-2|TRBV19|-|-
CASSMDGRVGTGELFF
TGTGCCAGTAGTATGGATGGCAGGGTAGGCACCGGGGAGCTGTTTTTT
>TRBJ2-3|TRBV5-5|-|TRBD2
CASRRRLAGNTDTQYF
TGTGCCAGCAGAAGGAGACTAGCGGGAAACACAGATACGCAGTATTTT
>TRBJ2-7|TRBV6-5|-|TRBD1
CASSHGQGAYEQYF
TGTGCCAGCAGCCATGGACAGGGGGCCTACGAGCAGTACTTC
>TRBJ1-2|TRBV7-6|-|-
CASSPIYSTNYGYTF
TGTGCCAGCAGCCCCATTTACTCGACTAACTATGGCTACACCTTC
>TRBJ1-2|TRBV28|-|-
CASSFSRGGYTF
TGTGCCAGCAGTTTTTCCAGGGGCGGCTACACCTTC
>TRBJ1-1|TRBV28|-|TRBD1
CASSFLDRVGTEAFF
TGTGCCAGCAGTTTCCTCGACAGGGTAGGGACTGAAGCTTTCTTT
>TRBJ1-2|TRBV27|-|TRBD1
CASSSRTGLTNYGYTF
TGTGCCAGCAGTTCACGGACAGGACTGACTAACTATGGCTACACCTTC
>TRBJ2-5|TRBV29-1|once|TRBD2
CSVGGLAEQETQYF
TGCAGCGTGGGGGGACTAGCGGAGCAAGAGACCCAGTACTTC
>TRBJ2-5|TRBV5-8|-|-
CASSSPFHAGTQYF
TGTGCCAGCAGCTCGCCTTTCCACGCCGGGACCCAGTACTTC